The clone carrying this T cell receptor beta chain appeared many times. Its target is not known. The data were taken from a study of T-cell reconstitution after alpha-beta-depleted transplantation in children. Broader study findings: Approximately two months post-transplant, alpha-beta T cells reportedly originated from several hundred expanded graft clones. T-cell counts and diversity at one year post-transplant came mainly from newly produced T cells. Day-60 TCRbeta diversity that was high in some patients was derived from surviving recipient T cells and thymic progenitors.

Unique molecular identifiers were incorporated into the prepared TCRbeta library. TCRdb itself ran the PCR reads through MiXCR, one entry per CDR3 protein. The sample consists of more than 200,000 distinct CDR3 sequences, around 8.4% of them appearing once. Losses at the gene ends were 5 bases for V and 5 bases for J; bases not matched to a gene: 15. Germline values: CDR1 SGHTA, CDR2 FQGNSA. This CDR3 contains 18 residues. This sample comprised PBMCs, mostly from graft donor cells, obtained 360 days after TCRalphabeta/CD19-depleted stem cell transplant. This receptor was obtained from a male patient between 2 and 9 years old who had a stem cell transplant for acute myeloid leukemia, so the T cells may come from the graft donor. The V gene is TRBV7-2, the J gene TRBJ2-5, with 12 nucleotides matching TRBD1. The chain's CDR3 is CASSRLGTGGPSLETQYF. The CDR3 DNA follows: TGTGCCAGCAGCAGACTCGGGACAGGGGGCCCATCGTTGGAGACCCAGTACTTC. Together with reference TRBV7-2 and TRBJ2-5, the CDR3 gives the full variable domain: GAGVSQSPSNKVTEKGKDVELRCDPISGHTALYWYRQSLGQGLEFLIYFQGNSAPDKSGLPSDRFSAERTGGSVSTLTIQRTQQEDSAVYLCASSRLGTGGPSLETQYFGPGTRLLVL.